This T cell receptor beta chain was identified during a study of shared clonotypes between healthy human individuals. As concerns this clone: Antigen specificity is unknown.

Every one of the donors was a Caucasian adult that lived in Nashville, Tennessee. Whole-study results and caveats: The study drew on few donors, limiting represented genetic and exposure-history diversity.

The germline CDR1 and CDR2 sequences are MDHEN and SYDVKM. V lost 2 bases to trimming and J lost 2 bases, with 8 bases between them. The CDR3 length is 14 residues. Deep was the level at which the assay was run. It was 250 to 350 ng DNA, about 30,000 T cell genomes, that went into each replicate PCR of unsorted PBMC. Clones were sequenced by immunoSEQ multiplex PCR, and TCRdb holds only the in-frame ones, with some missing. Of some 500,000 clones listed, around 80% are singletons. This sequence joins TRBV28 and TRBJ2-3; the D is unclear. Source material: PBMCs. The source is a woman between 35 and 50 years old in good health. Some clones in this sample may be carry-over from other donors' samples. The CDR3 reads CASSLMTPTDTQYF. The CDR3 DNA is TGTGCCAGCAGTTTAATGACCCCCACAGATACGCAGTATTTT.